The sequence of this T cell receptor (beta chain) was determined in a study of T cell responses to AZD1222 COVID-19 vaccine. The germline V gene encodes CDR1 LNHDA and CDR2 SQIVND (reference sequence). CDR3 length: 16 residues. With 3 bases clipped from V and 0 bases from J, the junction kept 7 bases outside the gene matches. In this sample, this clone turned up once. The data were produced by immunoSEQ multiplex PCR, yet TCRdb's version contains in-frame clones alone and is incomplete. In the table there are about 39,000 clones, roughly 87% of which are singletons. Sequencing was performed on peripheral blood, taken 28 days after the second AZD1222 dose. The TCR comes from an adult who received the AZD1222 COVID-19 vaccine. The J gene is TRBJ1-1, the V gene TRBV19; TRBD1 matches at 7 bases. CDR3 protein: CASSIGGTAMNTEAFF. CDR3 sequence (DNA): TGTGCCAGTAGTATTGGGGGGACAGCCATGAACACTGAAGCTTTCTTT.